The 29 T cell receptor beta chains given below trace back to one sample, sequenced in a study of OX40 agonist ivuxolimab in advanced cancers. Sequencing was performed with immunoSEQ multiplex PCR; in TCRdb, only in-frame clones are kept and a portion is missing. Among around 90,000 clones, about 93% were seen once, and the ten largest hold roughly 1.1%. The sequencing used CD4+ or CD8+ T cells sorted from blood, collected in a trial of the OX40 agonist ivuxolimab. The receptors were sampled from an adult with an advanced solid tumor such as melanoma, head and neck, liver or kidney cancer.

The CDR3 DNA sequence: TGTGCCAGCAGCTTCACTGGGTATTATGAGCAGTTCTTC. Residues: CASSFTGYYEQFF. The chain is built from TRBV7-2 and TRBJ2-1; D ambiguous. V lost 3 bases and J 8 bases, leaving 11 bases between the germline ends. Looked up from germline, CDR1 is SGHTA and CDR2 is FQGNSA. This CDR3 is 13 amino acids long.

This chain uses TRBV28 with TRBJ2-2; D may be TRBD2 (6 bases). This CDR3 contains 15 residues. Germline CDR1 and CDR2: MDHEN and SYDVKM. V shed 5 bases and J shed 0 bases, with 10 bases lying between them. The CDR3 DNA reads TGTGCCAGCAGTAACGGACTACCGAACACCGGGGAGCTGTTTTTT. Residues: CASSNGLPNTGELFF.

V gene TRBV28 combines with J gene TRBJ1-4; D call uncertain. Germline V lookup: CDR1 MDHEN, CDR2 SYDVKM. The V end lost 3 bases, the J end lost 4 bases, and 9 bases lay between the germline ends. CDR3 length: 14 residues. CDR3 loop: CASSFSQNNEKLFF. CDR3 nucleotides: TGTGCCAGCAGTTTCAGTCAGAATAATGAAAAACTGTTTTTT.

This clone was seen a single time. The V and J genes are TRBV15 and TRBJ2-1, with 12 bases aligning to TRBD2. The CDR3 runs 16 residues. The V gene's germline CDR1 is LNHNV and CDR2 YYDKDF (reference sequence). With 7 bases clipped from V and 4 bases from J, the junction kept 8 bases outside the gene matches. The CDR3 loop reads CATMTSGRRGYNEQFF. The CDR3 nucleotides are TGTGCCACCATGACTAGCGGGAGACGGGGATACAATGAGCAGTTCTTC.

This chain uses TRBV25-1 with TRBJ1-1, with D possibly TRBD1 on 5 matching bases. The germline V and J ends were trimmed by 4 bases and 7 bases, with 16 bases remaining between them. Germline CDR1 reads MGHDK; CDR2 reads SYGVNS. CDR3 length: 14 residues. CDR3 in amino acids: CASSGEGPLGEAFF. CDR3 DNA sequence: TGTGCCAGCAGTGGGGAGGGACCGTTGGGTGAAGCTTTCTTT.

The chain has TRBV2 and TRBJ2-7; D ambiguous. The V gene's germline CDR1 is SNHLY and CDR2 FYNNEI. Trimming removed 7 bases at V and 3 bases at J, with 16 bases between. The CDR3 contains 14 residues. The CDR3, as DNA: TGTGCCAGCAAGGAGTCGATTGGAAGCTACGAGCAGTACTTC. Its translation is CASKESIGSYEQYF.

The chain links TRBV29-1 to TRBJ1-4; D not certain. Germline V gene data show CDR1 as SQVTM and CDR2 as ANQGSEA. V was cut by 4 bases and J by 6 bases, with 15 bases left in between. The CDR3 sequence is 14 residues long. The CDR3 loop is CSVVRGGEYEKLFF. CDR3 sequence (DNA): TGCAGCGTTGTACGGGGAGGCGAGTATGAAAAACTGTTTTTT.

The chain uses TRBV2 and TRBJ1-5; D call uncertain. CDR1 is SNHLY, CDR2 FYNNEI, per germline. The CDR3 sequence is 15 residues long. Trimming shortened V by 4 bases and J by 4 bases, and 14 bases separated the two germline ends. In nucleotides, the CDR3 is TGTGCCAGCAGTGCAGCCAGGTTGGTAAATCAGCCCCAGCATTTT. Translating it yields CASSAARLVNQPQHF.

This CDR3 is CASSYAVGAEQYF. The CDR3 nucleotides are TGTGCCAGCAGTTACGCCGTGGGGGCCGAGCAGTACTTC. This rearrangement joins TRBV6-5 to TRBJ2-7; tentatively, D is TRBD1 (6 bases). This CDR3 region has 13 residues. Looked up from germline, CDR1 is MNHEY and CDR2 is SVGAGI. The germline V and J ends were trimmed by 2 bases and 6 bases, with 11 bases remaining between them.

The DNA for the CDR3 is TGTGCCAGCGGCCAATTCCAGCAGTACTTC. It codes for CASGQFQQYF. The J gene is TRBJ2-7, the V gene TRBV28; no reliable D call. The CDR3 spans 10 residues. CDR1 and CDR2 (germline): MDHEN, SYDVKM. V lost 8 bases and J lost 8, with 10 bases in between.

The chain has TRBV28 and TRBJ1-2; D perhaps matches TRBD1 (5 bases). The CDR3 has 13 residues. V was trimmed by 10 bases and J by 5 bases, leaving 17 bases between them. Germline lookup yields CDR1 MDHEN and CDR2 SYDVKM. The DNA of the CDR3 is TGTGCCACTAGAACGGGGGTCGGGTATGGCTACACCTTC. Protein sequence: CATRTGVGYGYTF.

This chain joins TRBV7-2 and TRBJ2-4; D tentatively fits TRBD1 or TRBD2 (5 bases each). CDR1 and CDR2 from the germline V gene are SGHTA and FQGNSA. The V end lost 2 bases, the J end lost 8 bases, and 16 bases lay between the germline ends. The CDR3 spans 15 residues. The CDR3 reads CASSLFGAREDIQYF. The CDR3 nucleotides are TGTGCCAGCAGCTTATTCGGGGCGAGGGAAGACATTCAGTACTTC.

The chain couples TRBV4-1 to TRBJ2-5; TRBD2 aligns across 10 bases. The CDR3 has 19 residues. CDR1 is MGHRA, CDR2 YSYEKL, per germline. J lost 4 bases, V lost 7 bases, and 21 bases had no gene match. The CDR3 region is CASTTAGSGRGNRGETQYF. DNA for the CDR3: TGCGCCAGCACCACCGCCGGGAGCGGGAGGGGAAATAGGGGAGAGACCCAGTACTTC.

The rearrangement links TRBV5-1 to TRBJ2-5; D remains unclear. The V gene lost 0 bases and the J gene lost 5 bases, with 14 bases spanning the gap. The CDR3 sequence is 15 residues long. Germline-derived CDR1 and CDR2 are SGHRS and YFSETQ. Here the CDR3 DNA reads TGCGCCAGCAGCTTGGGGCTAAGACCGGTGGAGACCCAGTACTTC. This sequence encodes CASSLGLRPVETQYF.

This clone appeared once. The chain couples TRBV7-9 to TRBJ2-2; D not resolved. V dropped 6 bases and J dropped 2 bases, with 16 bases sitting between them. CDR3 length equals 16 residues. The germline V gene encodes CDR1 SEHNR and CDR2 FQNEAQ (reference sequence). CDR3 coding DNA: TGTGCCAGCAGTCACTATAACCAGATTAACACCGGGGAGCTGTTTTTT. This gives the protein CASSHYNQINTGELFF.

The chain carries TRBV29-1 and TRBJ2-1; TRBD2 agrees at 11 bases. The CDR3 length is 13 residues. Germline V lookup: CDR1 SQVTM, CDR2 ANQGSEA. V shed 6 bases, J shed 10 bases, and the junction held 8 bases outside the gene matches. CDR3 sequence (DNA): TGCAGCGTCGAGGGACTAGCGGTCGGCGAGCAGTTCTTC. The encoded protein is CSVEGLAVGEQFF.

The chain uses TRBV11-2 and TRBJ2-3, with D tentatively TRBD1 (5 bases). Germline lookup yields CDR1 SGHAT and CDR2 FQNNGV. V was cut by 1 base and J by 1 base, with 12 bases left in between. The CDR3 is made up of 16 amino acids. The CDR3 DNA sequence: TGTGCCAGCAGCTTAGTAGGGGCTAGGGGCACAGATACGCAGTATTTT. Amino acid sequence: CASSLVGARGTDTQYF.

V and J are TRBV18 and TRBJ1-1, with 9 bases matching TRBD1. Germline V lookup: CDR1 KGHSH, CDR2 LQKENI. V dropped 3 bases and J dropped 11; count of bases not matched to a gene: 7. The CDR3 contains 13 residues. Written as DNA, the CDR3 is TGTGCCAGCTCACCTCTCCGGGACAGGGATGCTTTCTTT. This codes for CASSPLRDRDAFF.

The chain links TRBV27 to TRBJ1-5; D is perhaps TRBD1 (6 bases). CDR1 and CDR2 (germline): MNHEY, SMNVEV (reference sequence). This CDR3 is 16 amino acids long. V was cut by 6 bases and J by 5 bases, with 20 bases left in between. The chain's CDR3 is CASRSIGRGLDQPQHF. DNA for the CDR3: TGTGCCAGCAGATCAATTGGACGGGGGCTGGATCAGCCCCAGCATTTT.

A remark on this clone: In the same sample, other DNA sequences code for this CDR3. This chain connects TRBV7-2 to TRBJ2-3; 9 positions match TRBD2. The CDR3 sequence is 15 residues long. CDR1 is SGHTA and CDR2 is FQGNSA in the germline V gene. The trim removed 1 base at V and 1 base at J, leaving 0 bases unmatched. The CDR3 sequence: CASSLVAGGTDTQYF. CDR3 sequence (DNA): TGTGCCAGCAGCTTAGTAGCGGGGGGCACAGATACGCAGTATTTT.

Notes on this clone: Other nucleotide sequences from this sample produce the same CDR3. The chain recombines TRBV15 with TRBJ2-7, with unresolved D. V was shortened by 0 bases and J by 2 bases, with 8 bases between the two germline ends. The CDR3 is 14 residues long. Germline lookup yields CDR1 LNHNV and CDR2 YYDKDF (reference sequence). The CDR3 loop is CATSRDLAAYEQYF. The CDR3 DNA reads TGTGCCACCAGCAGAGATCTCGCCGCCTACGAGCAGTACTTC.

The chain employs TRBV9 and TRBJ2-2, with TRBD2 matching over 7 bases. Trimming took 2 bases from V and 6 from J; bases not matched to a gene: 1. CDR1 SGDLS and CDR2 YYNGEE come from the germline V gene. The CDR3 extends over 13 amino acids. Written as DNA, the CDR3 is TGTGCCAGCAGCGTGGGGAGGGCCGGGGAGCTGTTTTTT. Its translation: CASSVGRAGELFF.

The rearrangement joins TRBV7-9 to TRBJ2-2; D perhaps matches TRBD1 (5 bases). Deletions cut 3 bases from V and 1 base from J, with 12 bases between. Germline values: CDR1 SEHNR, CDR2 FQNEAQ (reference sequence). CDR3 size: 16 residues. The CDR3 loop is CASSLSPGQNTGELFF. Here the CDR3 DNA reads TGTGCCAGCAGCTTGTCCCCCGGACAGAACACCGGGGAGCTGTTTTTT. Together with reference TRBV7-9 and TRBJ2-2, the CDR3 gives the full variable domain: DTGVSQNPRHKITKRGQNVTFRCDPISEHNRLYWYRQTLGQGPEFLTYFQNEAQLEKSRLLSDRFSAERPKGSFSTLEIQRTEQGDSAMYLCASSLSPGQNTGELFFGEGSRLTVL.

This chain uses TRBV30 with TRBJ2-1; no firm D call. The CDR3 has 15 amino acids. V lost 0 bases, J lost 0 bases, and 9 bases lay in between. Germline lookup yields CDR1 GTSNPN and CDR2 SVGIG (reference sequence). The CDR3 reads CAWSVAWSSYNEQFF. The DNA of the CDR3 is TGTGCCTGGAGTGTAGCCTGGAGCTCCTACAATGAGCAGTTCTTC.

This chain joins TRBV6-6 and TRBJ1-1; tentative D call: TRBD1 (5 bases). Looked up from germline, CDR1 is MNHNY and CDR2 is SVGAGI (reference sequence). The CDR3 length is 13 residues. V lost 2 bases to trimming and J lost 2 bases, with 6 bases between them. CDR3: CASSYGGNTEAFF. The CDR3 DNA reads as TGTGCCAGCAGTTACGGGGGTAACACTGAAGCTTTCTTT.

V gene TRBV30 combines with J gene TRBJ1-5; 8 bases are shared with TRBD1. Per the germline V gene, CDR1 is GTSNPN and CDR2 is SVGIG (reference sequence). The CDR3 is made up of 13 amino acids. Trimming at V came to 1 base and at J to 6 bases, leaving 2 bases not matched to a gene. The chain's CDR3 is CAWSGTGIQPQHF. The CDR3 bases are TGTGCCTGGAGTGGGACAGGGATTCAGCCCCAGCATTTT.

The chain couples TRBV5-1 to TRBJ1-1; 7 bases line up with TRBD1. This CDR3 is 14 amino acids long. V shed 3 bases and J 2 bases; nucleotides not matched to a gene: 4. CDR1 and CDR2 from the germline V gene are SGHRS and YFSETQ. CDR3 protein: CASSSGQTNTEAFF. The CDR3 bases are TGCGCCAGCAGCTCGGGACAGACTAACACTGAAGCTTTCTTT.

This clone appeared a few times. In nucleotides, the CDR3 is TGTGCCAGCAGCTGGGCGAGGAGCTCCTACGAGCAGTACTTC. Protein product: CASSWARSSYEQYF. V is TRBV7-2 and J is TRBJ2-7; no clear D gene. Trimming pared 4 bases from V and 0 bases from J, leaving 10 bases between. Looked up from germline, CDR1 is SGHTA and CDR2 is FQGNSA. The CDR3 is made up of 14 amino acids.

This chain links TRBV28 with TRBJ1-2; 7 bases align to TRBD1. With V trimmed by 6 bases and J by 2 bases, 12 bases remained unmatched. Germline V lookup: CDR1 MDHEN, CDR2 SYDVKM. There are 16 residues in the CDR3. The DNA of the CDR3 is TGTGCCAGCAGGACTCCTGGGCAGGGGGGAAACTATGGCTACACCTTC. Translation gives CASRTPGQGGNYGYTF.